This entry lists 20 T cell receptor beta chains sequenced from one sample in a study of T cell responses to AZD1222 COVID-19 vaccine. Some clones are missing from TCRdb's copy, which holds only in-frame ones; the method was immunoSEQ multiplex PCR. The data show around 140,000 clones, around 85% seen once. The source was peripheral blood, collected 28 days after the second dose of the MenACWY control vaccine. The origin of the receptors is an adult who received the MenACWY meningococcal vaccine as a control.

J is TRBJ1-2 and V is TRBV7-8, with D perhaps matching TRBD1 (6 bases). There are 15 residues in the CDR3. Germline CDR1 is SGHVS and CDR2 is FQNEAQ. V was clipped by 4 bases and J by 2 bases, with 14 bases between them. DNA of the CDR3: TGTGCCAGCAGCTCCCGGACAGTGGCAAACTATGGCTACACCTTC. It encodes CASSSRTVANYGYTF.

This clone came up many times. Other DNA sequences in this specimen translate into the identical CDR3. The rearrangement links TRBV19 to TRBJ2-1; 7 bases match TRBD1. This CDR3 is built from 13 residues. Trimming cost V 7 bases and J 9 bases; bases outside gene matches: 9. Germline CDR1 reads LNHDA; CDR2 reads SQIVND (reference sequence). CDR3 DNA: TGTGCCAGTACCCAGACAGGGTGGGGTGAGCAGTTCTTC. Translating it yields CASTQTGWGEQFF. Based on the CDR3 plus reference TRBV19 and TRBJ2-1, the full variable domain is DGGITQSPKYLFRKEGQNVTLSCEQNLNHDAMYWYRQDPGQGLRLIYYSQIVNDFQKGDIAEGYSVSREKKESFPLTVTSAQKNPTAFYLCASTQTGWGEQFFGPGTRLTVL.

The chain uses TRBV7-7 and TRBJ2-7, with D perhaps TRBD2 (5 bases). V gave up 3 bases and J gave up 6 bases, with 9 bases separating them. Germline V lookup: CDR1 SSHAT, CDR2 FNYEAQ (reference sequence). The CDR3 has 12 amino acids. CDR3: CASSFGVSEQYV. The CDR3 DNA is TGTGCCAGCAGCTTCGGGGTTAGCGAGCAGTACGTC.

The chain combines TRBV9 with TRBJ2-5; 11 bases are a match to TRBD2. Trimming took 0 bases from V and 2 from J; bases not matched to a gene: 6. The CDR3 extends over 17 amino acids. The germline V gene encodes CDR1 SGDLS and CDR2 YYNGEE. The CDR3 region is CASSVEWGTSGQETQYF. The CDR3 bases are TGTGCCAGCAGCGTAGAATGGGGGACTAGCGGACAAGAGACCCAGTACTTC.

The chain is built from TRBV7-3 and TRBJ1-1; 8 nucleotides agree with TRBD1. V gave up 5 bases and J gave up 5 bases; unmatched junction bases: 7. Germline V lookup: CDR1 SGHTA, CDR2 FQGTGA. The CDR3 consists of 14 residues. CDR3 protein: CASSPGQGWTEAFF. The CDR3 nucleotides read TGTGCCAGCAGCCCCGGACAGGGTTGGACTGAAGCTTTCTTT.

The gene calls are TRBV15 and TRBJ2-2, with 9 bases that match TRBD1. The CDR3 length is 15 residues. J lost 7 bases, V lost 5 bases, and 8 bases had no gene match. Germline V gives CDR1 LNHNV, CDR2 YYDKDF (reference sequence). The CDR3 DNA sequence: TGTGCCACCAGCCCGCGGACAGGGGAGAACGGGGAGCTGTTTTTT. Protein sequence: CATSPRTGENGELFF.

The chain's CDR3 is CASSRTGEFRYF. CDR3 in DNA: TGTGCCAGCAGTCGAACTGGGGAGTTCCGGTACTTC. The chain joins TRBV27 to TRBJ2-7; tentative D call: TRBD2 (5 bases). The germline CDR1 and CDR2 sequences are MNHEY and SMNVEV (reference sequence). The germline V and J ends were trimmed by 5 bases and 12 bases, with 17 bases remaining between them. This CDR3 has 12 residues.

The chain recombines TRBV3-1 (or the pseudogene TRBV3-2) with TRBJ1-2; 9 positions match TRBD1. Germline loops: CDR1 LGHDT, CDR2 YNNKEL (reference sequence). The CDR3 spans 16 residues. Unmatched junction bases numbered 6, after V lost 0 bases and J lost 4 bases. This CDR3 reads CASSQDPRTGVYGYTF. The CDR3, as DNA: TGTGCCAGCAGCCAAGATCCCCGGACAGGGGTCTATGGCTACACCTTC.

The rearrangement uses TRBV9 and TRBJ1-6; the match to TRBD1 covers 7 bases. Germline loops: CDR1 SGDLS, CDR2 YYNGEE. V trimming: 0 bases; J trimming: 9 bases; junction bases outside the gene matches: 3. The CDR3 length is 14 residues. The CDR3 loop is CASSVGQGGSPLHF. CDR3 in DNA: TGTGCCAGCAGCGTAGGTCAGGGGGGTTCACCCCTCCACTTT.

This chain uses TRBV11-2 with TRBJ2-1; possible D gene TRBD2, 6 bases. V gave up 7 bases and J gave up 0 bases, with 16 bases separating them. The CDR3 loop spans 16 amino acids. The germline V gene has CDR1 SGHAT and CDR2 FQNNGV. The CDR3 nucleotides are TGTGCCAGCACGTCCCGGGGGACCTTCTCCTACAATGAGCAGTTCTTC. This sequence encodes CASTSRGTFSYNEQFF. Based on the CDR3 plus reference TRBV11-2 and TRBJ2-1, the full variable domain is EAGVAQSPRYKIIEKRQSVAFWCNPISGHATLYWYQQILGQGPKLLIQFQNNGVVDDSQLPKDRFSAERLKGVDSTLKIQPAKLEDSAVYLCASTSRGTFSYNEQFFGPGTRLTVL.

This chain links TRBV5-1 with TRBJ1-2; D is unclear. This CDR3 contains 13 residues. V was trimmed by 0 bases and J by 4 bases, leaving 7 bases between them. CDR1 and CDR2 from the germline V gene are SGHRS and YFSETQ. CDR3 sequence reads: CASSLDKPYGYTF. The CDR3 DNA sequence: TGCGCCAGCAGCTTGGACAAGCCCTATGGCTACACCTTC.

The CDR3 is CASSMDTLSTDTQYF. The CDR3, as DNA: TGTGCCAGCAGTATGGACACCCTTAGCACAGATACGCAGTATTTT. The chain carries TRBV6-4 and TRBJ2-3; D is perhaps TRBD1 (5 bases). Trimming stripped 5 bases from V and 0 bases from J, with 12 bases between. Germline V CDR1 and CDR2: MRHNA, SNTAGT. CDR3 length equals 15 residues.

The chain links TRBV29-1 to TRBJ1-4; D not resolved. The germline CDR1 and CDR2 sequences are SQVTM and ANQGSEA. CDR3 length equals 13 residues. V lost 6 bases and J lost 0, with 8 bases in between. The CDR3 protein is CSVRSATNEKLFF. For the CDR3, the DNA is TGCAGCGTAAGGTCCGCAACTAATGAAAAACTGTTTTTT.

This clone was observed a single time. The gene calls are TRBV5-4 and TRBJ2-7, with D maybe TRBD1 (5 bases). Germline V gene sequence: CDR1 SGHNT, CDR2 YYREEE (reference sequence). V lost 4 bases and J lost 1, with 12 bases in between. This CDR3 is 14 amino acids long. CDR3 protein: CASSRAGNSYEQYV. Here the CDR3 DNA reads TGTGCCAGCAGCCGGGCAGGGAATTCCTACGAGCAGTACGTC.

The chain has TRBV24-1 and TRBJ1-2; D unresolved. This CDR3 spans 16 amino acids. Trimming shortened V by 4 bases and J by 1 base, and 15 bases separated the two germline ends. The germline CDR1 and CDR2 sequences are KGHDR and SFDVKD. CDR3 DNA sequence: TGTGCCACCAGTGACCCTTCTAAGCCAGATAACTATGGCTACACCTTC. Its protein is CATSDPSKPDNYGYTF.

The chain has TRBV19 and TRBJ2-7; D remains unclear. Trimming removed 10 bases at V and 0 bases at J, with 10 bases between. In germline, CDR1 is LNHDA, CDR2 SQIVND (reference sequence). CDR3 length: 12 amino acids. CDR3 sequence reads: CATRTASYEQYF. In DNA form, the CDR3 reads TGTGCCACCCGAACGGCCTCCTACGAGCAGTACTTC.

This clone was seen only a few times. The chain has TRBV30 and TRBJ1-4, with 8 bases aligning to TRBD1. Germline CDR1 and CDR2: GTSNPN and SVGIG (reference sequence). CDR3 length: 15 amino acids. With 4 bases clipped from V and 4 bases from J, the junction kept 8 bases outside the gene matches. Here the CDR3 reads CAWKSTGGFNEKLFF. The CDR3 coding sequence is TGTGCCTGGAAATCTACAGGGGGTTTTAATGAAAAACTGTTTTTT.

This clone was counted between two and nine times. J is TRBJ2-3 and V is TRBV5-1; D is perhaps TRBD1 (5 bases). In germline, CDR1 is SGHRS, CDR2 YFSETQ. Trimming took 2 bases from V and 0 from J, leaving 10 bases between them. The CDR3 has 15 amino acids. CDR3 in amino acids: CASSLQVASTDTQYF. The CDR3 DNA is TGCGCCAGCAGCTTACAGGTAGCCAGCACAGATACGCAGTATTTT. Using reference TRBV5-1 and TRBJ2-3 for the parts outside the CDR3, the full variable domain is KAGVTQTPRYLIKTRGQQVTLSCSPISGHRSVSWYQQTPGQGLQFLFEYFSETQRNKGNFPGRFSGRQFSNSRSEMNVSTLELGDSALYLCASSLQVASTDTQYFGPGTRLTVL.

This clone was counted once. The chain is built from TRBV27 and TRBJ2-7; possible D gene TRBD1, 5 bases. Germline V gene data show CDR1 as MNHEY and CDR2 as SMNVEV (reference sequence). The CDR3 is made up of 14 amino acids. Trimming removed 3 bases from V and 2 bases from J, with 11 bases in between. For the CDR3, the DNA is TGTGCCAGCAGTTTGGGCCAGACAGCCTACGAGCAGTACTTC. Residues: CASSLGQTAYEQYF.

V and J are TRBV18 and TRBJ1-1; no firm D call. This CDR3 contains 14 residues. CDR1 and CDR2 (germline): KGHSH, LQKENI. V dropped 8 bases and J dropped 3 bases, with 16 bases sitting between them. In DNA, the CDR3 is TGTGCCAGCCACGGCGGGGTTGGGGACACTGAAGCTTTCTTT. This gives the protein CASHGGVGDTEAFF.